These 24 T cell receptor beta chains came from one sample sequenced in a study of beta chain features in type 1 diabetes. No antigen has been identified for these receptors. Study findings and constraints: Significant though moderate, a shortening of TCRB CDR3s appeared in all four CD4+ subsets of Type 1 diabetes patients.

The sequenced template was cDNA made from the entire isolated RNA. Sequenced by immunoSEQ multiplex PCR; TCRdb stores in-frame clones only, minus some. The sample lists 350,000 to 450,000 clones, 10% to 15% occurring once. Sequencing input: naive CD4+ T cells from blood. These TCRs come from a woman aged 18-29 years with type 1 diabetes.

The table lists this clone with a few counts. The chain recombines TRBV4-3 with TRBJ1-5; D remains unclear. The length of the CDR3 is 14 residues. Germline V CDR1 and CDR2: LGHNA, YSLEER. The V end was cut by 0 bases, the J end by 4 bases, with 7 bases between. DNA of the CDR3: TGCGCCAGCAGCCAAGATTTCGGGAATCAGCCCCAGCATTTT. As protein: CASSQDFGNQPQHF.

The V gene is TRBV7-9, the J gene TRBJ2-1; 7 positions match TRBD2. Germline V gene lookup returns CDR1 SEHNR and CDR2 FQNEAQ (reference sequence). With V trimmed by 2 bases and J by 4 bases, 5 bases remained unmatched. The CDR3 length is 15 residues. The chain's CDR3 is CASSLIAGAYNEQFF. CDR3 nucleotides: TGTGCCAGCAGCTTAATCGCGGGAGCGTACAATGAGCAGTTCTTC.

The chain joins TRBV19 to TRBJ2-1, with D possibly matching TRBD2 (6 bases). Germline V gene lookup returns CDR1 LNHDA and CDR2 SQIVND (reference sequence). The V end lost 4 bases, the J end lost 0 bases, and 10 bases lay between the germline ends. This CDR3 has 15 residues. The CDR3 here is CASSTGESSYNEQFF. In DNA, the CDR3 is TGTGCCAGTAGTACGGGAGAGAGCTCCTACAATGAGCAGTTCTTC.

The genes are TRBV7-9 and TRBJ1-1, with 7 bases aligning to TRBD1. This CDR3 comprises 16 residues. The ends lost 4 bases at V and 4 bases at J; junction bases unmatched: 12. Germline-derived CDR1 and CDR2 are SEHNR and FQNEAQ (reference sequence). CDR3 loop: CASSSDDRVSGTEAFF. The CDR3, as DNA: TGTGCCAGCAGCTCAGACGACAGGGTTTCGGGCACTGAAGCTTTCTTT. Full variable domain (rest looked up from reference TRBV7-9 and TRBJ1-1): DTGVSQNPRHKITKRGQNVTFRCDPISEHNRLYWYRQTLGQGPEFLTYFQNEAQLEKSRLLSDRFSAERPKGSFSTLEIQRTEQGDSAMYLCASSSDDRVSGTEAFFGQGTRLTVV.

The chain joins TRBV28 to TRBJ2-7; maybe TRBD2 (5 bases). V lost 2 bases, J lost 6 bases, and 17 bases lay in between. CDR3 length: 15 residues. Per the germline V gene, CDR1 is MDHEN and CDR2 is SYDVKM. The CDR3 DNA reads TGTGCCAGCAGTTTAATAACTAGGCTAAAGGCCGAGCAGTACTTC. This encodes CASSLITRLKAEQYF.

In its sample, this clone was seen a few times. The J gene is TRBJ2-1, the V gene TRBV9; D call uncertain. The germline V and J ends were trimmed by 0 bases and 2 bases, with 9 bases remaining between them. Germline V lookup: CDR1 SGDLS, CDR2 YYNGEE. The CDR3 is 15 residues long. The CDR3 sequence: CASSVDARTYNEQFF. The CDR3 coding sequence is TGTGCCAGCAGCGTAGACGCGCGCACCTACAATGAGCAGTTCTTC.

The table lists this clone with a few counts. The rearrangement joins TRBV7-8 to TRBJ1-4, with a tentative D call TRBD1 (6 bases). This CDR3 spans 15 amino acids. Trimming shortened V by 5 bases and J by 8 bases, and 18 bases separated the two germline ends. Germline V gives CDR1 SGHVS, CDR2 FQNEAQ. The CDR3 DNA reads TGTGCCAGCAGCCCAAGACAGGTCGTCGAAGAAAAACTGTTTTTT. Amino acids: CASSPRQVVEEKLFF. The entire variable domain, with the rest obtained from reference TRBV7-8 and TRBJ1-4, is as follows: GAGVSQSPRYKVAKRGQDVALRCDPISGHVSLFWYQQALGQGPEFLTYFQNEAQLDKSGLPSDRFFAERPEGSVSTLKIQRTQQEDSAVYLCASSPRQVVEEKLFFGSGTQLSVL.

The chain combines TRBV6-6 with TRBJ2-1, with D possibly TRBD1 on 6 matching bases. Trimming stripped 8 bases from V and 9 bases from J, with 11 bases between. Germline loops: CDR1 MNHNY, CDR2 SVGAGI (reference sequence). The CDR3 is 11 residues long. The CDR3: CASGGELEQFF. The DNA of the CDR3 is TGTGCCAGCGGGGGCGAACTTGAGCAGTTCTTC.

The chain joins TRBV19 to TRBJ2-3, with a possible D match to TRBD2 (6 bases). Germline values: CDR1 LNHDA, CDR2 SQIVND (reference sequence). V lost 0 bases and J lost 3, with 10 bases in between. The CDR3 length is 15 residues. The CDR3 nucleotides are TGTGCCAGTAGTATAGAGAACGGGGGAACAGATACGCAGTATTTT. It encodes CASSIENGGTDTQYF.

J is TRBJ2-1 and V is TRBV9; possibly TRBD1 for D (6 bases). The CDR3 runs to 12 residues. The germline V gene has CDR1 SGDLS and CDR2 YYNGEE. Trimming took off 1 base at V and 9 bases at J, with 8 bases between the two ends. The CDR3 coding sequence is TGTGCCAGCAGCGTACAGGGGAGTGAGCAGTTCTTC. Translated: CASSVQGSEQFF.

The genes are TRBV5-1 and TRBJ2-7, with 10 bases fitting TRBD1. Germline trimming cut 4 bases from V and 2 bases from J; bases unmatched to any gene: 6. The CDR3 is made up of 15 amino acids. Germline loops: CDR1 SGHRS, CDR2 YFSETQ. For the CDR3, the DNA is TGCGCCAGCAGCATTGACAGGGGGCGACCCTACGAGCAGTACTTC. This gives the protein CASSIDRGRPYEQYF.

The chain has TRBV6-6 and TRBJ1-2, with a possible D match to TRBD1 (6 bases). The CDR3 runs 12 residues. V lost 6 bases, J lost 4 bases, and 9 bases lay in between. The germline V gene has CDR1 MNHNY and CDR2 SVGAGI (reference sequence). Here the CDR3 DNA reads TGTGCCAGCAGGGACAGCTTCTATGGCTACACCTTC. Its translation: CASRDSFYGYTF.

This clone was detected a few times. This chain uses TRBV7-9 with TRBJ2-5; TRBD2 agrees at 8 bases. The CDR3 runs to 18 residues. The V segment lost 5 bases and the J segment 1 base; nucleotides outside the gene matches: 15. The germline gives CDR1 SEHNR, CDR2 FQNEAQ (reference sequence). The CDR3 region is CASSLPWTSPSFQETQYF. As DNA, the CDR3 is TGTGCCAGCAGCCTCCCCTGGACTAGCCCTAGCTTCCAAGAGACCCAGTACTTC. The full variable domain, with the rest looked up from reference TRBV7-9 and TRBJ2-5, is DTGVSQNPRHKITKRGQNVTFRCDPISEHNRLYWYRQTLGQGPEFLTYFQNEAQLEKSRLLSDRFSAERPKGSFSTLEIQRTEQGDSAMYLCASSLPWTSPSFQETQYFGPGTRLLVL.

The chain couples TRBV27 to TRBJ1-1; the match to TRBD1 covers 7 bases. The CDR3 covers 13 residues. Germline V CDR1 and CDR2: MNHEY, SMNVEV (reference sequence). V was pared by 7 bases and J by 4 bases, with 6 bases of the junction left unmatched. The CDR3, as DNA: TGTGCCAGCACCCGGGACAGTAGCACTGAAGCTTTCTTT. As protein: CASTRDSSTEAFF.

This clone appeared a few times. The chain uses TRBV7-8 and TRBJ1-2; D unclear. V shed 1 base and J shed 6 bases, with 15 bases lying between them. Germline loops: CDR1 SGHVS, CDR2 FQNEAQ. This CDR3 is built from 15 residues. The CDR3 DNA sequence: TGTGCCAGCAGCTTAGTAAAAGGACTGCTTGATGGCTACACCTTC. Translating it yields CASSLVKGLLDGYTF.

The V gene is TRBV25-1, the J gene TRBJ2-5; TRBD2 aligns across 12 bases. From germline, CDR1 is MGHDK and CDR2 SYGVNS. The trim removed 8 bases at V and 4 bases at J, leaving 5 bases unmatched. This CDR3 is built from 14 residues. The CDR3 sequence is CASGLAGGGETQYF. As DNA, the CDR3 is TGTGCCAGCGGGCTAGCGGGGGGGGGAGAGACCCAGTACTTC.

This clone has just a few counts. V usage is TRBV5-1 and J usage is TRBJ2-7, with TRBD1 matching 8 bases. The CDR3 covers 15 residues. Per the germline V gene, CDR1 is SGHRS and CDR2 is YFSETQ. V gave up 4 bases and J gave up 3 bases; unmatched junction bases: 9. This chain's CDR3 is CASSPGGTGIYEQYF. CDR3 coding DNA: TGCGCCAGCAGCCCTGGCGGGACAGGTATCTACGAGCAGTACTTC.

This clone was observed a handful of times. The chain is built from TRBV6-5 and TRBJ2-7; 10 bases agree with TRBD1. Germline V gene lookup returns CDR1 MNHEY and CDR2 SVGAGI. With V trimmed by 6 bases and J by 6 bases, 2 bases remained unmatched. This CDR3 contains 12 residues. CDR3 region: CASSRDRGEQYF. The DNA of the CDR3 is TGTGCCAGCAGCAGGGACAGGGGCGAGCAGTACTTC.

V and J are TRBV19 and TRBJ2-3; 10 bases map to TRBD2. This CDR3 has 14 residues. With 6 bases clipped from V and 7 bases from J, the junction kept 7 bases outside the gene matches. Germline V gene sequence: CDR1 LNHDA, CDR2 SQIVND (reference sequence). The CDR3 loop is CASSPSGRLYTQYF. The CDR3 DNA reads TGTGCCAGTAGCCCTAGCGGGAGACTGTATACGCAGTATTTT.

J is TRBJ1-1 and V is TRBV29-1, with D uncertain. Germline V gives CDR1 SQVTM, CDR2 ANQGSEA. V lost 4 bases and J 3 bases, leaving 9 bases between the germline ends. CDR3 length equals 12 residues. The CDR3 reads CSVAGVDTEAFF. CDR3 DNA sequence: TGCAGCGTTGCCGGAGTCGACACTGAAGCTTTCTTT.

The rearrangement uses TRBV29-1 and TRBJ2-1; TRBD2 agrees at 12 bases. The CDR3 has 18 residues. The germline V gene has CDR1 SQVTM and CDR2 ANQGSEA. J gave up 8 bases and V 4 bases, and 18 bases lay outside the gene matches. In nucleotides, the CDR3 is TGCAGCGTTGCCGCCCGGGGACTAGCGGGCCCACCGACGTATGAGCAGTTCTTC. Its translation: CSVAARGLAGPPTYEQFF.

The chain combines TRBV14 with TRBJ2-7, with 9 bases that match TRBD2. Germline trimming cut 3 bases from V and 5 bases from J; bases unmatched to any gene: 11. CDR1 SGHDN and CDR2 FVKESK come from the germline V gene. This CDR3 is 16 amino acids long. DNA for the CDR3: TGTGCCAGCAGCCAGCCGCGGGGGGGAATGGGACACGAGCAGTACTTC. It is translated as CASSQPRGGMGHEQYF. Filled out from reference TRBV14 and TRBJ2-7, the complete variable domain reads EAGVTQFPSHSVIEKGQTVTLRCDPISGHDNLYWYRRVMGKEIKFLLHFVKESKQDESGMPNNRFLAERTGGTYSTLKVQPAELEDSGVYFCASSQPRGGMGHEQYFGPGTRLTVT.

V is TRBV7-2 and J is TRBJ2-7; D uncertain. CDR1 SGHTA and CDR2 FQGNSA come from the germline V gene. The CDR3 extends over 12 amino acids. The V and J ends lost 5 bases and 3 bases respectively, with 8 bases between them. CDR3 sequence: CASSAYLYEQYF. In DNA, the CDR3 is TGTGCCAGCAGCGCCTACCTCTACGAGCAGTACTTC. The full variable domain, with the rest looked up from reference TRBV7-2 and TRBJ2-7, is GAGVSQSPSNKVTEKGKDVELRCDPISGHTALYWYRQSLGQGLEFLIYFQGNSAPDKSGLPSDRFSAERTGGSVSTLTIQRTQQEDSAVYLCASSAYLYEQYFGPGTRLTVT.

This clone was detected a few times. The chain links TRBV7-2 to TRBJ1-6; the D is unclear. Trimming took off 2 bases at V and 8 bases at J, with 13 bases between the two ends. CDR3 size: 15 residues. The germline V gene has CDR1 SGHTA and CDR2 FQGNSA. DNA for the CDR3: TGTGCCAGCAGCTTATTGAGGGCGGAGGATTCACCCCTCCACTTT. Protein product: CASSLLRAEDSPLHF.